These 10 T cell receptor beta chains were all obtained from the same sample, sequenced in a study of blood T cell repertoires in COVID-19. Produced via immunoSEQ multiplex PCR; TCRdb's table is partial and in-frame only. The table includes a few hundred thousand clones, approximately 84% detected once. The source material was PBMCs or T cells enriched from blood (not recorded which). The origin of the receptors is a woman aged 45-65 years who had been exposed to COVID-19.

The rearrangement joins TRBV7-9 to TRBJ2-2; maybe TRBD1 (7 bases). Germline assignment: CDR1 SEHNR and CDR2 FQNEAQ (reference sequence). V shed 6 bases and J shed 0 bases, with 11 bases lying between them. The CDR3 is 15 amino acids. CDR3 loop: CASSQGGANTGELFF. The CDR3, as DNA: TGTGCCAGCAGTCAGGGGGGAGCGAACACCGGGGAGCTGTTTTTT. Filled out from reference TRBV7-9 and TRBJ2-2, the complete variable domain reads DTGVSQNPRHKITKRGQNVTFRCDPISEHNRLYWYRQTLGQGPEFLTYFQNEAQLEKSRLLSDRFSAERPKGSFSTLEIQRTEQGDSAMYLCASSQGGANTGELFFGEGSRLTVL.

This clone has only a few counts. The CDR3 protein is CASSPTGGAYEQYF. CDR3 coding DNA: TGTGCCAGCAGCCCGACAGGGGGAGCCTACGAGCAGTACTTC. V is TRBV5-5 and J is TRBJ2-7; TRBD1 aligns across 9 bases. Losses at the gene ends were 4 bases for V and 2 bases for J; bases not matched to a gene: 4. The germline CDR1 and CDR2 sequences are SGHKS and YYEKEE (reference sequence). The CDR3 spans 14 residues.

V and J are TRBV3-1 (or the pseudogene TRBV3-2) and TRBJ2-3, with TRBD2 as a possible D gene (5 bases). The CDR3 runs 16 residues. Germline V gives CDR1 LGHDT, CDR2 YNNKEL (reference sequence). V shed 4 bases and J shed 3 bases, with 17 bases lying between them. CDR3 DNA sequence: TGTGCCAGCAGCCGACTATCCCGACTTTTAACAGATACGCAGTATTTT. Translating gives CASSRLSRLLTDTQYF.

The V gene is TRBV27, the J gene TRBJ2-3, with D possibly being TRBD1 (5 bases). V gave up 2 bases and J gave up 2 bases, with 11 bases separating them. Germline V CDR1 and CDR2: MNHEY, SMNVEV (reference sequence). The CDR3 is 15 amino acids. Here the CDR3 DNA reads TGTGCCAGCAGTTTAGTCGGCAGGGACACAGATACGCAGTATTTT. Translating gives CASSLVGRDTDTQYF.

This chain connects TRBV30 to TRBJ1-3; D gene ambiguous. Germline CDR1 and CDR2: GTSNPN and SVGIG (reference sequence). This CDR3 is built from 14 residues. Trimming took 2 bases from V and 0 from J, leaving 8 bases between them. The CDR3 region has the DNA TGTGCCTGGAGTAGCGGGTCCTCTGGAAACACCATATATTTT. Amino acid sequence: CAWSSGSSGNTIYF.

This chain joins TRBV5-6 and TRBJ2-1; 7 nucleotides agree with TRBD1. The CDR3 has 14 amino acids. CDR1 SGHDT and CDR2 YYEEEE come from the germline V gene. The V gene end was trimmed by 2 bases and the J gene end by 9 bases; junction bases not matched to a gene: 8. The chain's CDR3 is CASSFLDRAGEQFF. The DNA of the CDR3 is TGTGCCAGCAGCTTCCTTGACAGGGCTGGTGAGCAGTTCTTC.

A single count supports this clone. The CDR3 loop reads CASSPYLGTGTPTAEAFF. CDR3 bases: TGTGCCAGCTCCCCTTACCTCGGGACAGGGACCCCAACGGCTGAAGCTTTCTTT. J is TRBJ1-1 and V is TRBV18; 9 positions agree with TRBD1. The CDR3 has 18 residues. With 6 bases clipped from V and 6 bases from J, the junction kept 20 bases outside the gene matches. Germline V gene data show CDR1 as KGHSH and CDR2 as LQKENI.

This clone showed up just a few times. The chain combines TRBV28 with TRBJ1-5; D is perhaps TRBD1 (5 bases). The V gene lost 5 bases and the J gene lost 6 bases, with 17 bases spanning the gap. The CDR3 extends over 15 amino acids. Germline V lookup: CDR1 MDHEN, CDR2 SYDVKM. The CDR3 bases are TGTGCCAGCAGTCTTGCGGGGCAGGGAGGTCAGCCCCAGCATTTT. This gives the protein CASSLAGQGGQPQHF. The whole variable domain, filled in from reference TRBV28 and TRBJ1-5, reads DVKVTQSSRYLVKRTGEKVFLECVQDMDHENMFWYRQDPGLGLRLIYFSYDVKMKEKGDIPEGYSVSREKKERFSLILESASTNQTSMYLCASSLAGQGGQPQHFGDGTRLSIL.

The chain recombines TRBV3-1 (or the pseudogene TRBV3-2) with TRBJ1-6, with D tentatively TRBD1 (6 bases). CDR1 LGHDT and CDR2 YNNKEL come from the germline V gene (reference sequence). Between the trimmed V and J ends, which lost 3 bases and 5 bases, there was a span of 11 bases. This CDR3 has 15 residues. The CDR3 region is CASSQSRGDNSPLHF. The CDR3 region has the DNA TGTGCCAGCAGCCAGTCCAGGGGAGATAATTCACCCCTCCACTTT.

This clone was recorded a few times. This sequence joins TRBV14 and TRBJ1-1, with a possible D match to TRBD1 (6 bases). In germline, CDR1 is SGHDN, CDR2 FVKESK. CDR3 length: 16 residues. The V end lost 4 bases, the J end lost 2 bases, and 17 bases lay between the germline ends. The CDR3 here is CASSPWDTLTNTEAFF. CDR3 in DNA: TGTGCCAGCAGCCCCTGGGACACTCTAACTAACACTGAAGCTTTCTTT.